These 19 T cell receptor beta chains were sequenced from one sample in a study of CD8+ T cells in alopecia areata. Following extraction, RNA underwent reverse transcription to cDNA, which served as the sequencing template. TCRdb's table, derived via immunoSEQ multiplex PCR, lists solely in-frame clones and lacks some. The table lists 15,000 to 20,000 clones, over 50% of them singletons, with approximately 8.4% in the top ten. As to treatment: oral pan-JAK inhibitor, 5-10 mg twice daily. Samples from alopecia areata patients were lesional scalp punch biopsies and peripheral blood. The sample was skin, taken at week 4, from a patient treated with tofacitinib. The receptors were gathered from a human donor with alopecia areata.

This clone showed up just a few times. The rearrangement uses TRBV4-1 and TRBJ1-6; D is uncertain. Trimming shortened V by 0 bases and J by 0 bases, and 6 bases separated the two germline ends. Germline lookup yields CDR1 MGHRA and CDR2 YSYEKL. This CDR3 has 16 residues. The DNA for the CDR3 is TGCGCCAGCAGCCAAGAACAGCTCTCCTATAATTCACCCCTCCACTTT. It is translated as CASSQEQLSYNSPLHF.

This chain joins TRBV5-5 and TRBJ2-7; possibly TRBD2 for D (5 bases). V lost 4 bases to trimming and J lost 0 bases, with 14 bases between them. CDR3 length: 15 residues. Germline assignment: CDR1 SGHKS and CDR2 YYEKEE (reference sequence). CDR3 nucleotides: TGTGCCAGCAGCCCCAGTCCGGGGAGCTCCTACGAGCAGTACTTC. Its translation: CASSPSPGSSYEQYF.

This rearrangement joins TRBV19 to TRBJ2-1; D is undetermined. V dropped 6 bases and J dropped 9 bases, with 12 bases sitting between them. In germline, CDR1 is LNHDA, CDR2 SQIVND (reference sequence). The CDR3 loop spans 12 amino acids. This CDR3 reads CASRSSGVEQFF. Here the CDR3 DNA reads TGTGCCAGTAGATCCTCAGGCGTTGAGCAGTTCTTC.

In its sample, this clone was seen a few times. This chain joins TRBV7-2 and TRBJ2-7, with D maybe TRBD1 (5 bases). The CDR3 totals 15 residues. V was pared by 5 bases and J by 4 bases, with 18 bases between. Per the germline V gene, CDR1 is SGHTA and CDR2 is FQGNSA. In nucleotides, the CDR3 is TGTGCCAGCAGCCCGAACCCAGGGATAAGTTACGAGCAGTACTTC. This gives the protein CASSPNPGISYEQYF.

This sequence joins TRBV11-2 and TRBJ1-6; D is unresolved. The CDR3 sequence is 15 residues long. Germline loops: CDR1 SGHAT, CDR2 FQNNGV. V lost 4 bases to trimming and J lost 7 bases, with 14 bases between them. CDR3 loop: CASSYVLPGNSPLHF. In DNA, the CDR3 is TGTGCCAGCAGCTACGTACTACCGGGAAATTCACCCCTCCACTTT.

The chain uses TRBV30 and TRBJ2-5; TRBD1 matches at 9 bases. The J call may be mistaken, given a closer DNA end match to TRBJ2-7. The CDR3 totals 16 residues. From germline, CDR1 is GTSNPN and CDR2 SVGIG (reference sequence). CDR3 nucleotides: TGTGCCTGGACCCCTCAGGGACAGGGAAACTCCTACGAGCAGTACTTC. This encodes CAWTPQGQGNSYEQYF.

CDR3 amino acids: CASSQVRSSGNTGELFF. The CDR3 DNA follows: TGCGCCAGCAGCCAAGTCCGATCCAGCGGCAACACCGGGGAGCTGTTTTTT. The gene calls are TRBV4-1 and TRBJ2-2, with a tentative D call TRBD2 (5 bases). CDR1 and CDR2 (germline): MGHRA, YSYEKL. Trimming left V 1 base short and J 2 bases short, with 14 bases between. This CDR3 has 17 amino acids.

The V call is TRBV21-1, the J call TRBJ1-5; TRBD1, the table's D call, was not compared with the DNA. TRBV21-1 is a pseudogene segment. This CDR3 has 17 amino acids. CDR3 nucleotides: TGTGCCAGCAGCAAAGTGGGGCAGAGAGATACCAATCAGCCCCAGCATTTT. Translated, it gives CASSKVGQRDTNQPQHF.

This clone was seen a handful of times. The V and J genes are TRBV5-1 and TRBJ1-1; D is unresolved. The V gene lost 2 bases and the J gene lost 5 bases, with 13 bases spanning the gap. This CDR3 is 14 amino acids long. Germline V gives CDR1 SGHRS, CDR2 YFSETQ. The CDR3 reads CASSLGGFRTEAFF. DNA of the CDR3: TGCGCCAGCAGCTTAGGAGGTTTTAGGACTGAAGCTTTCTTT.

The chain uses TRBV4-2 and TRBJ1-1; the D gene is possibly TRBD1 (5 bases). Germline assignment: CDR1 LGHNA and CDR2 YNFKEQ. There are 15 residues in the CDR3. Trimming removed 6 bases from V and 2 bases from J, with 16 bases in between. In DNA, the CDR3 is TGTGCCAGCAGTAACCTGGGGGGGACCAACACTGAAGCTTTCTTT. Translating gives CASSNLGGTNTEAFF.

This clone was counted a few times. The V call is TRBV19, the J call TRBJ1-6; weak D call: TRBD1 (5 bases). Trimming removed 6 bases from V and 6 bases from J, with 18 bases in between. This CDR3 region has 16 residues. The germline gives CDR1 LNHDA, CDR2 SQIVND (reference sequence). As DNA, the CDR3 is TGTGCCAGTAGCCGAGCTGGGGGTGGTGCTAATTCACCCCTCCACTTT. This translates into CASSRAGGGANSPLHF.

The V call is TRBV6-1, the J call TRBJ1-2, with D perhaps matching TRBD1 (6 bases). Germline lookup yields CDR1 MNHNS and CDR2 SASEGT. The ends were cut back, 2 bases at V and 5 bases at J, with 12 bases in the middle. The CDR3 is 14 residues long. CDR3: CASSESSGAYGYTF. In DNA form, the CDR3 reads TGTGCCAGCAGTGAAAGTTCAGGGGCATATGGCTACACCTTC.

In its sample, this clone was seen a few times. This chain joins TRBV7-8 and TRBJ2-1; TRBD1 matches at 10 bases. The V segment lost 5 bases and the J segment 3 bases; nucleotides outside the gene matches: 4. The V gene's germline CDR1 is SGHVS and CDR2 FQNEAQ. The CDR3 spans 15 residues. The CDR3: CASSNRDRGYNEQFF. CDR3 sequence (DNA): TGTGCCAGCAGCAACCGGGACAGGGGCTACAATGAGCAGTTCTTC.

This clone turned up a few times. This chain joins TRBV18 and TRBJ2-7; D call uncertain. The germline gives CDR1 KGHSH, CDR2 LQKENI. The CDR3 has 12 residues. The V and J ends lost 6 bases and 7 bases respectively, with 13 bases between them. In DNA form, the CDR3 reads TGTGCCAGCTCCCCCGACCGTATTGAGCAGTACTTC. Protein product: CASSPDRIEQYF.

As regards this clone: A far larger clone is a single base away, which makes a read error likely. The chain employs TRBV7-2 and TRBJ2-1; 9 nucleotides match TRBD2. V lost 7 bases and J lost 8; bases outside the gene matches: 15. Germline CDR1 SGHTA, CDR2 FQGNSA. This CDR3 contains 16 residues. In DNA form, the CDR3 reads TGTGCCAGCAACCGCCCAATGGCGGGGGGGCACTATGAGCAGTTCTTC. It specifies CASNRPMAGGHYEQFF.

In DNA form, the CDR3 reads TGTGCCAGCAGTCTGGAGGAAAATCAGCCCCAGCATTTT. Protein: CASSLEENQPQHF. The chain couples TRBV6-1 to TRBJ1-5; D is unclear. The CDR3 is made up of 13 amino acids. V was trimmed by 5 bases and J by 4 bases, leaving 9 bases between them. CDR1 and CDR2 (germline): MNHNS, SASEGT.

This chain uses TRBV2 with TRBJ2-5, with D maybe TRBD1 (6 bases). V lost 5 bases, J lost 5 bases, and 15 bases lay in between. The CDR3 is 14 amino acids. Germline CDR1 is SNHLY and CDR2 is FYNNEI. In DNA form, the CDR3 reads TGTGCCAGCAGTATTAACAGGGCCTTGGAGACCCAGTACTTC. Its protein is CASSINRALETQYF.

CDR3: CAISEFTDRGEQYF. As DNA, the CDR3 is TGTGCCATCAGTGAGTTCACGGACAGGGGCGAGCAGTACTTC. This chain uses TRBV10-3 with TRBJ2-7, with 9 bases identical to TRBD1. V shed 1 base and J 6 bases; nucleotides not matched to a gene: 4. Germline CDR1 and CDR2: ENHRY and SYGVKD. The CDR3 runs to 14 residues.

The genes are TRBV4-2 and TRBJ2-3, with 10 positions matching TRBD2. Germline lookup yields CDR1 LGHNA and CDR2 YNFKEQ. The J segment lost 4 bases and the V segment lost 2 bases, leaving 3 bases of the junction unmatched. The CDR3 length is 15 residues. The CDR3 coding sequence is TGTGCCAGCAGCCAAAGCGGGGGGGCAGCAGATACGCAGTATTTT. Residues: CASSQSGGAADTQYF.